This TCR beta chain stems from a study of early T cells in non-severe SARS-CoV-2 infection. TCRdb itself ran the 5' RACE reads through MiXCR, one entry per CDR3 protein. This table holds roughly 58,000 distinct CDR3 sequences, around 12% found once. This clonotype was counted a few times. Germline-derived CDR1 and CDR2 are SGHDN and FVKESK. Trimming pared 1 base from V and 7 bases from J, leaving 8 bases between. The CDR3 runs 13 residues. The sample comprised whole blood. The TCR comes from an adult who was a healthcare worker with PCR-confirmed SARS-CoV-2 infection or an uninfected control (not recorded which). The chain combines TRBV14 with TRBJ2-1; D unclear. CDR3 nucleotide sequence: TGTGCCAGCAGCCAAGGCGCGTTAAATGAGCAGTTCTTC. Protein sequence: CASSQGALNEQFF.